The clone carrying this TCR beta chain was seen a handful of times. Its antigen is unknown. Between the trimmed V and J ends, which lost 6 bases and 7 bases, there was a span of 19 bases. CDR3 length: 15 amino acids. This record belongs to a study of early T cells in non-severe SARS-CoV-2 infection. Overall study results and limits: Database matching using VDJdb favored anti-spike CD8 responses, with private and CD4 specificities left missing.

TCRdb used MiXCR to reprocess the 5' RACE reads, holding one entry per CDR3 protein. The top ten hold 1.2% of the sample, which has just over 60,000 distinct CDR3 sequences, approximately 9% seen once. The rearrangement joins TRBV12-3 or TRBV12-4 to TRBJ2-1, with D possibly TRBD2 on 7 matching bases. The specimen was whole blood. This sequence originates from an adult who was a healthcare worker with PCR-confirmed SARS-CoV-2 infection or an uninfected control (not recorded which). The CDR3 bases are TGTGCCAGCAGACTCGAGGGGGGGCTTTGGAATGAGCAGTTCTTC. Its protein is CASRLEGGLWNEQFF.